The source of this T cell receptor beta chain is a study of memory CD4+ T cells and cytomegalovirus serostatus. Study at large: Healthy Belgian adult donors included several CMV-positive and 20 to 30 CMV-negative people. Regarding the study as a whole: Of 150 to 200 reported CMV TCRbeta sequences, around 63 were found in memory CD4+ repertoires. Suggested: most of the CMV-linked TCR signature lies in CD4+ memory cells.

This clone was observed a single time. Antigen unknown. Clones were read by immunoSEQ multiplex PCR, and TCRdb kept only the in-frame ones, dropping some. The profile shows about 25,000 clones, about four fifths of them singletons. Single viable CD3+CD4+CD8-CD45RO+ cells were sorted as the memory CD4+ T cells. Serum IgG to CMV pp150, pp28, p38 and p52 defined serostatus. The origin of this receptor is an adult in good health and CMV-seronegative. Material: memory CD4+ T cells from blood.

This chain's CDR3 is CASSVQGDPLQETQYF. The CDR3 DNA is TGCGCCAGCAGTGTCCAGGGGGATCCCTTACAAGAGACCCAGTACTTC. The V and J genes are TRBV5-1 and TRBJ2-5; 7 bases line up with TRBD1. The CDR3 sequence is 16 residues long. Germline V CDR1 and CDR2: SGHRS, YFSETQ. V lost 5 bases, J lost 2 bases, and 12 bases stayed unmatched.